This entry features one T cell receptor beta chain sequence. The data stem from a study of blood T cell repertoires in COVID-19. As for the study in general: The United States, Italy and Spain were the sources of the acute and convalescent COVID-19 samples. From T cells, B-cell-depleted T cells, or PBMCs came the material, which was cDNA or gDNA.

Germline lookup yields CDR1 SGHTA and CDR2 FQGNSA. The trim removed 1 base at V and 14 bases at J, leaving 8 bases unmatched. The CDR3 is 14 residues long. Libraries were prepared by immunoSEQ multiplex PCR; TCRdb keeps only in-frame clonotypes and omits some of them. The sample lists a few hundred thousand clones, approximately 89% occurring once. This chain links TRBV7-2 with TRBJ1-4, with 9 bases lining up with TRBD1. Sequences were obtained from peripheral blood. The TCR was taken from a woman aged 25 to 39 who had recovered from COVID-19. The CDR3 nucleotides are TGTGCCAGCAGCTTAGACAGGGGGCCCCAATCGCTGTTTTTT. It encodes CASSLDRGPQSLFF.